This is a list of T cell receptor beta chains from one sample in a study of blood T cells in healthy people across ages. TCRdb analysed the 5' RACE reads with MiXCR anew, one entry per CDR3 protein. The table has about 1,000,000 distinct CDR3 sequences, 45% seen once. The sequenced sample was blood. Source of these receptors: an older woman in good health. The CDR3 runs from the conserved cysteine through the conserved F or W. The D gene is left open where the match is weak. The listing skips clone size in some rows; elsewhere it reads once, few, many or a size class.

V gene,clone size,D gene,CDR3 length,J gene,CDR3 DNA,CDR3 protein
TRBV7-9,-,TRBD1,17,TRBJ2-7,TGTGCCAGCAGCTTAGAACACCCCCGACAGGGAGCCTACGAGCAGTACTTC,CASSLEHPRQGAYEQYF
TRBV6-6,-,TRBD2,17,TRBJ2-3,TGTGCCAGCAGTTTCGCCGCGAGCGGGAGTGTGACAGATACGCAGTATTTT,CASSFAASGSVTDTQYF
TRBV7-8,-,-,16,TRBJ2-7,TGTGCCAGCAGCTTAGACCCGAGTCCCGATATCTACGAGCAGTACTTC,CASSLDPSPDIYEQYF
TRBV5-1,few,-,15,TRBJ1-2,TGCGCCAGCAGCCAGTCAGGGGAAAAGGGCTATGGCTACACCTTC,CASSQSGEKGYGYTF
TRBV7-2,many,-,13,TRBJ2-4,TGTGCCAGCAGCATAGCCCCTGGGAACATTCAGTACTTC,CASSIAPGNIQYF
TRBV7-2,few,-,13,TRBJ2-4,TGTGCCAGCAGCTACGTAGCCAAAAACATTCAGTACTTC,CASSYVAKNIQYF
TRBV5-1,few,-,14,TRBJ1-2,TGCGCCAGCAGCTTGGCCGGGGGGATAGATGGCTACACCTTC,CASSLAGGIDGYTF
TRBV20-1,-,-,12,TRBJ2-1,TGCAGTTCCCTGCCTACCTACAATGAGCGGTTCTTC,CSSLPTYNERFF
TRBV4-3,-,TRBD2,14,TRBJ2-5,TGCGCCAACAGCCAGGGACTAGCTCAAGAGACCCAGTACTTC,CANSQGLAQETQYF
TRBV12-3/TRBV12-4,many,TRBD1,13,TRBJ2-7,TGTGCCAGCAGTAGGGACAGGGCGGGTGAGCAGTACTTC,CASSRDRAGEQYF
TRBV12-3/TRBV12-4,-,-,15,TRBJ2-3,TGTGCCAGCAGTCCCCGGGACGTCGGCGCAGATGCGCAGTATTTT,CASSPRDVGADAQYF
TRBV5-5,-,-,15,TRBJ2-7,TGTGCCAGCAGCTCGACGGGGTCGGGACGCTACGAGCAGTACTTC,CASSSTGSGRYEQYF
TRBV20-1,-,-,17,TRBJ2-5,TGCAGTGCACAGCGGATCGGACTAAGCGGCGTGAACAATGAGCAGTACTTC,CSAQRIGLSGVNNEQYF
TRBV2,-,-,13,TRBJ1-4,TGTGCCAGCAGGGGTCCACCGGATGAAAAACTGTTTTTT,CASRGPPDEKLFF
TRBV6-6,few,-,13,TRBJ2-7,TGTGCCAGCAGCGCCCCCGGGGCCTACGAGCAGTACTTC,CASSAPGAYEQYF
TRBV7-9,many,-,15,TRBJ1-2,TGTGCCAGCAGCTTTGATCTGGGGGCAGACTATGGCTACACCTTC,CASSFDLGADYGYTF
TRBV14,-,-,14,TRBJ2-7,TGTGCCAGCAACTATAGCTGGCGTCGGGACGAGCAGTACTTC,CASNYSWRRDEQYF
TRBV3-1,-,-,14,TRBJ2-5,TGTGCCAGCAGCCGCCGAACTATTCAAGAGACCCAGTACTTC,CASSRRTIQETQYF
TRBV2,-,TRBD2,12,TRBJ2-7,TGTGCCAGCAGCGGACTAGCGGGAGAGCAGTACTTC,CASSGLAGEQYF
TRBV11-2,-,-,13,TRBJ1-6,TGTGCCAGCAGCCGCTTGGACTCAGGGGCCCTCCACTTT,CASSRLDSGALHF
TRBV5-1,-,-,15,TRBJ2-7,TGCGCCAGCAGCCGCGGAGGGGGAGGCTCCTACGAGCAGTACTTC,CASSRGGGGSYEQYF
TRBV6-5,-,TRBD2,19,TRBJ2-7,TGTGCCAGCAGTTCCAAAGTCCCGGGACTAGCGGGAGGGTCCTACGAGCAGTACTTC,CASSSKVPGLAGGSYEQYF
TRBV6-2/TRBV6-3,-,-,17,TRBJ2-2,TGTGCCAGCAGTTACTCGAGGCGGGGGCCGGGATCCGGGGAGCTGTTTTTT,CASSYSRRGPGSGELFF
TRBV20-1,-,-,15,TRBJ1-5,TGCAGTGCTAGAGACCCTAACAGGTGGCGGGGGCCCCAGCATTTT,CSARDPNRWRGPQHF
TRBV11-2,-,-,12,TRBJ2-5,TGTGCCAGCAGCTCGAATACTAATGAGCAGTACTTC,CASSSNTNEQYF
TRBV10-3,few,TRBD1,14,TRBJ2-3,TGTGCCATCAGTGGGACAGGGGTCACAGATACGCAGTATTTT,CAISGTGVTDTQYF
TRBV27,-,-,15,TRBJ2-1,TGTGCCAGCAGTTCTCCCGCAGGCAGTTACAATGAGCGGTTCTTC,CASSSPAGSYNERFF
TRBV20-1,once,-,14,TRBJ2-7,TGCAGTGCTAGCCTTGGTCAGGGTTTCGACGAGCAGTACTTC,CSASLGQGFDEQYF
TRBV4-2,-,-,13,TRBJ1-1,TGTGCCAGCAGCCAAGAGGAAGGGACTGAAGCTTTCTTT,CASSQEEGTEAFF
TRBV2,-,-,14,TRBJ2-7,TGTGCCAGCAACGACGACAGAGATACCTACGAGCAGTACTTC,CASNDDRDTYEQYF
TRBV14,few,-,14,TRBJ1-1,TGTGCCAGCAGCCAAGATCTAGCGCCGGGTGAAGCTTTCTTT,CASSQDLAPGEAFF
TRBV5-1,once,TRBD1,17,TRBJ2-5,TGCGCCAGCAGCAGAACAGGGGGCGACTCCGCCCAAGAGACCCAGTACTTC,CASSRTGGDSAQETQYF
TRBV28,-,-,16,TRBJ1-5,TGTGCCAGCAGTTTACGGTCGGGACACGGCAATCAGCCCCAGCATTTT,CASSLRSGHGNQPQHF
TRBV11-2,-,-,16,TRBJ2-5,TGTGCCAGCAGCGCCGTGACAGCCCACTACAGGGAGACCCAGTACTTC,CASSAVTAHYRETQYF
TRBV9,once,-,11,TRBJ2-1,TGTGCCAGCAGCGTAGCGACTGAGCAGTTCTTC,CASSVATEQFF
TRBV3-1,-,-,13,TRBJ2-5,TGTGCCAGCAGCCCAGGGCGTGGGTCAAAGCAGTACTTC,CASSPGRGSKQYF
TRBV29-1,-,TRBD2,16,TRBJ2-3,TGCAGCGTTGAAGGGTTTCCAGCGGGAGTGGTAGATACGCAGTATTTT,CSVEGFPAGVVDTQYF
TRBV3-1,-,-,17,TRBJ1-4,TGTGCCAGCACCCACCCCAAGACCAGGGGAGCAAATGAAAAACTGTTTTTT,CASTHPKTRGANEKLFF
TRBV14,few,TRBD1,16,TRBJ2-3,TGTGCCAGCAGCCACCTCGACAGGGGAGGCACAGATACGCAGTATTTT,CASSHLDRGGTDTQYF
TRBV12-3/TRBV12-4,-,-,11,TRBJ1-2,TGTGCCAGCAGGGGGTATTATGGCTACACCTTC,CASRGYYGYTF
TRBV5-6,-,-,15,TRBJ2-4,TGTGCCAGCAGCTTGAGTACAGCACTAAAGGGCATTCAGTACTTC,CASSLSTALKGIQYF
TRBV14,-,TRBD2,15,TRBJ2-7,TGTGCCAGCAGCCAAGAATTAGCGGGATCCTACGAGCAGTACTTC,CASSQELAGSYEQYF
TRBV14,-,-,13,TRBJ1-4,TGTGCCAGCAACCAAGATCTTGAGACAGCCCTGTTTTTT,CASNQDLETALFF
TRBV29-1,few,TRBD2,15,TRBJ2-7,TGCAGCGTTGCCGACCTCGTGGCGGGAGGGGGCGAGCAGTACTTC,CSVADLVAGGGEQYF
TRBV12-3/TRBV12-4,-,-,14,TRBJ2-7,TGTGCCAGCAGGCCGGAGGCAGGGTTCTACGAGCAGTACTTC,CASRPEAGFYEQYF
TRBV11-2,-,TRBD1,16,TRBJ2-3,TGTGCCAGCAGCTTAGGGCAGGGGGCTTTCACAGATACGCAGTATTTT,CASSLGQGAFTDTQYF